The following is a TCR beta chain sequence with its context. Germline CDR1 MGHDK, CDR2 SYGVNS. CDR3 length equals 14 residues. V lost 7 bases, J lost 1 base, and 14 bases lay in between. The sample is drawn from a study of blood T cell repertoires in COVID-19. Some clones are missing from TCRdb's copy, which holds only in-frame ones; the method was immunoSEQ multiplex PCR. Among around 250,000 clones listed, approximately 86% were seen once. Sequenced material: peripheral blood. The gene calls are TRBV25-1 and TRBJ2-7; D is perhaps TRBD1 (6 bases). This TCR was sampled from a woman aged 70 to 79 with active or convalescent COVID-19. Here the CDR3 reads CASNPTGSSYEQYF. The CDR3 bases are TGTGCCAGCAATCCGACAGGCTCTTCCTACGAGCAGTACTTC.